This section outlines one T cell receptor (beta chain) sequence together with its context. Antigen unknown. 13 Jbeta primers and 60 Vbeta primers were used for the PCR. Assay used: immunoSEQ multiplex PCR; TCRdb lists only in-frame clones, some missing. In the table there are 150,000 to 200,000 clones, around 77% of which are singletons. CDR1 is SNHLY, CDR2 FYNNEI, per germline. V lost 1 base and J lost 4; bases outside the gene matches: 1. This CDR3 contains 15 residues. This record belongs to a study of cytomegalovirus exposure and HLA in healthy donors. Study findings and constraints: Reported results showed that the classifier diagnosed cytomegalovirus status with high specificity and sensitivity. Investigators reported approximately 170 TCR beta chains as tied to cytomegalovirus.

The chain is built from TRBV2 and TRBJ2-2; 9 nucleotides align to TRBD2. Sequencing input: PBMCs. The clonotype was recovered from a man aged 25 to 40 in good health and CMV-seronegative. The CDR3 sequence is CASSEVSGSTGELFF. CDR3 DNA sequence: TGTGCCAGCAGTGAAGTTAGCGGGAGCACCGGGGAGCTGTTTTTT.